What follows are 4 T cell receptor beta chains derived from one specimen sequenced in a study of T cell repertoires in cytomegalovirus infection. TCRdb re-called the reads with MiXCR, one entry per CDR3 protein. The sample shows around 270,000 distinct CDR3 sequences, approximately 9.2% of them seen only once. What was sequenced was PBMCs. All receptors derive from a human donor in good health (CMV status not recorded). Some clones in this sample may be carry-over from other donors' samples.

The J gene is TRBJ2-1, the V gene TRBV28, with TRBD1 as a possible D gene (6 bases). V lost 8 bases, J lost 0 bases, and 14 bases lay in between. The CDR3 sequence is 15 residues long. CDR1 is MDHEN, CDR2 SYDVKM, per germline. CDR3 region: CASQTGGPSYNEQFF. The CDR3 region has the DNA TGTGCCAGCCAGACTGGGGGCCCCTCCTACAATGAGCAGTTCTTC.

This clonotype was seen only a few times. V and J are TRBV19 and TRBJ2-1; D possibly uses TRBD1 or TRBD2 (5 bases each). Germline CDR1 LNHDA, CDR2 SQIVND (reference sequence). The germline V and J ends were trimmed by 7 bases and 2 bases, with 15 bases remaining between them. The CDR3 covers 15 residues. The CDR3 sequence: CASIEGTGTYNEQFF. The CDR3 region has the DNA TGTGCCAGTATAGAAGGGACGGGAACCTACAATGAGCAGTTCTTC.

This clonotype turned up a few times. For the CDR3, the DNA is TGTGCCAGCAGCAAACGGACAGGGCGCATGAACACTGAAGCTTTCTTT. It codes for CASSKRTGRMNTEAFF. The chain joins TRBV6-6 to TRBJ1-1, with TRBD1 identical over 8 bases. Germline-derived CDR1 and CDR2 are MNHNY and SVGAGI (reference sequence). The J segment lost 0 bases and the V segment lost 6 bases, leaving 9 bases of the junction unmatched. There are 16 residues in the CDR3.

The rearrangement uses TRBV2 and TRBJ2-1, with D maybe TRBD1 (6 bases). Germline CDR1 SNHLY, CDR2 FYNNEI. The CDR3 sequence is 13 residues long. V was shortened by 5 bases and J by 5 bases, with 10 bases between the two germline ends. CDR3 loop: CASSTDSDNEQFF. The CDR3 DNA sequence: TGTGCCAGCAGTACGGACAGTGACAATGAGCAGTTCTTC.